Listed below are T cell receptor beta chains from one sample, sequenced in a study of technical replicates of blood from a few donors. Repertoires were generated with immunoSEQ multiplex PCR, while TCRdb's copy carries only in-frame clones and drops some. Among just over 95,000 clones, about 94% were seen once, and the ten largest hold 0.3% to 0.35%. The sample was T cells isolated from PBMCs. Receptor source: a human donor in good health. Both conserved end residues are part of each CDR3. Fields, in order: J gene, V gene, clone size, D gene, CDR3 protein, CDR3 DNA. A D gene is named only where the DNA matches it firmly. Only some rows state a clone size, as once, few, many or a class for expanded clones.

TRBJ2-7 TRBV7-2 NA NA CASSLVLASSYEQYF TGTGCCAGCAGCTTAGTTCTTGCTAGCTCCTACGAGCAGTACTTC
TRBJ1-2 TRBV4-3 NA NA CASSRGTPYGYTF TGCGCCAGCAGCCGAGGGACTCCTTATGGCTACACCTTC
TRBJ2-2 TRBV11-3 NA TRBD1 CASSRGQGVNTGELFF TGTGCCAGCAGCCGCGGACAGGGGGTGAACACCGGGGAGCTGTTTTTT
TRBJ2-7 TRBV7-9 NA NA CASSDRSDEQYF TGTGCCAGCTCCGACAGGTCGGACGAGCAGTACTTC
TRBJ1-2 TRBV7-6 NA NA CASSLGDGYGYTF TGTGCCAGCAGTCTCGGGGATGGCTATGGCTACACCTTC
TRBJ2-1 TRBV10-3 NA TRBD2 CASRAREIVSDEQFF TGTGCCAGTAGGGCGCGGGAGATTGTCTCAGATGAGCAGTTCTTC
TRBJ2-7 TRBV7-2 NA TRBD1 CASSLGTGVYEQYF TGTGCCAGCAGCTTAGGGACAGGAGTCTACGAGCAGTACTTC
TRBJ2-2 TRBV7-2 NA TRBD2 CASSFDIGLAGTGELFF TGTGCCAGCAGCTTTGACATAGGACTAGCGGGTACCGGGGAGCTGTTTTTT
TRBJ1-1 TRBV28 NA NA CASSFGTEAFF TGTGCCAGCAGTTTCGGGACAGAAGCTTTCTTT
TRBJ2-2 TRBV7-2 NA TRBD2 CASSLFSGTYTGELFF TGTGCCAGCAGCTTGTTTAGCGGGACCTACACCGGGGAGCTGTTTTTT
TRBJ2-1 TRBV27 NA TRBD2 CASSYSGRGNEQFF TGTGCCAGCAGTTACAGCGGGAGGGGCAATGAGCAGTTCTTC
TRBJ2-1 TRBV18 NA NA CASSRIESGEQFF TGTGCCAGCTCACGAATCGAAAGCGGTGAGCAGTTCTTC
TRBJ2-1 TRBV5-5 NA TRBD1 CASSLLWDRGANEQFF TGTGCCAGCAGCTTGTTGTGGGACAGGGGGGCGAATGAGCAGTTCTTC
TRBJ1-4 TRBV9 NA TRBD1 CASSPGGRGPNEKLFF TGTGCCAGCAGCCCCGGAGGCAGGGGGCCTAATGAAAAACTGTTTTTT
TRBJ2-5 TRBV7-2 NA NA CASSFTRTKETQYF TGTGCCAGCAGCTTTACCCGAACAAAAGAGACCCAGTACTTC
TRBJ1-1 TRBV29-1 few NA CSVASWGVGEAFF TGCAGCGTTGCTTCTTGGGGCGTGGGAGAAGCTTTCTTT
TRBJ2-5 TRBV5-1 NA NA CASSGLAKETQYF TGCGCCAGCAGCGGGCTAGCGAAGGAGACCCAGTACTTC
TRBJ1-2 TRBV28 NA TRBD1 CASSENRGLGYGYTF TGTGCCAGCAGCGAGAACAGGGGGCTAGGCTATGGCTACACCTTC
TRBJ1-2 TRBV6-5 NA NA CASSYRLANYGYTF TGTGCCAGCAGTTACCGGCTAGCTAACTATGGCTACACCTTC
TRBJ2-3 TRBV4-2 NA NA CASSQDSSVDTDTQYF TGTGCCAGCAGCCAAGATTCCAGCGTAGACACAGATACGCAGTATTTT
TRBJ2-7 TRBV4-1 NA NA CASSQDRLPLYEQYF TGCGCCAGCAGCCAAGATAGACTACCCCTGTACGAGCAGTACTTC
TRBJ2-2 TRBV5-7 NA NA CASSPDVLPVVSYTGELFF TGTGCCAGCAGCCCCGACGTACTACCGGTTGTCTCATACACCGGGGAGCTGTTTTTT
TRBJ2-3 TRBV6-4 NA NA CASSDLLEGAQYF TGTGCCAGCAGTGACCTTCTTGAGGGAGCGCAGTATTTT
TRBJ1-1 TRBV6-5 NA NA CASSPRGSNTEAFF TGTGCCAGCAGTCCCCGGGGGTCGAACACTGAAGCTTTCTTT
TRBJ2-1 TRBV9 NA TRBD1 CASSVEGGWNEQFF TGTGCCAGCAGCGTAGAAGGGGGCTGGAATGAGCAGTTCTTC
TRBJ2-1 TRBV9 NA NA CASSVAQGRDEQFF TGTGCCAGCAGCGTAGCCCAAGGGAGAGATGAGCAGTTCTTC
TRBJ2-1 TRBV28 NA NA CASSFRSRVQFF TGTGCCAGCAGTTTCAGGTCGAGGGTGCAGTTCTTC
TRBJ1-1 TRBV6-1 NA NA CASSERTEAFF TGTGCCAGCAGTGAGCGCACTGAAGCTTTCTTT
TRBJ2-3 TRBV4-1 NA TRBD2 CASSHPTSGRAGTDTQYF TGCGCCAGCAGCCACCCGACTAGCGGGAGAGCGGGCACAGATACGCAGTATTTT
TRBJ2-7 TRBV4-1 NA TRBD2 CASSQMSGRASYEQYF TGCGCCAGCAGCCAAATGAGCGGGAGAGCCAGCTACGAGCAGTACTTC
TRBJ2-7 TRBV4-3 NA NA CASSQDLGQPYEQYF TGCGCCAGCAGCCAAGACCTCGGACAGCCCTACGAGCAGTACTTC
TRBJ1-2 TRBV9 NA NA CASSVVTEDGYTF TGTGCCAGCAGCGTAGTAACAGAAGATGGCTACACCTTC
TRBJ2-5 TRBV19 NA NA CASSIGRGETQYF TGTGCCAGTAGTATAGGTAGAGGGGAGACCCAGTACTTC